This TCR beta chain originates from a study of early T cells in non-severe SARS-CoV-2 infection. Study overall: Unsorted whole-blood RNA was sequenced in bulk, leaving chains unpaired.

The sample holds a few counts of this clonotype. Its antigen is unknown. Study-level findings and limits: Missing private and CD4 specificities, VDJdb matching favored anti-spike CD8 responses.

Each single cDNA molecule received a unique molecular identifier. One entry per CDR3 protein results from TCRdb running MiXCR on the 5' RACE reads. The top ten clones hold roughly 15% of a sample with about 21,000 distinct CDR3 sequences, around 5% of them seen once. V lost 7 bases, J lost 4 bases, and 14 bases lay in between. CDR3 length: 14 amino acids. The sequencing here drew on whole blood, taken at baseline. V usage is TRBV12-3 or TRBV12-4 and J usage is TRBJ1-5; D perhaps matches TRBD1 (6 bases). The clonotype was recovered from an adult who was a healthcare worker with PCR-confirmed SARS-CoV-2 infection or an uninfected control (not recorded which). As DNA, the CDR3 is TGTGCCAGCAAGATTACAGGGTCTAATCAGCCCCAGCATTTT. It encodes CASKITGSNQPQHF.